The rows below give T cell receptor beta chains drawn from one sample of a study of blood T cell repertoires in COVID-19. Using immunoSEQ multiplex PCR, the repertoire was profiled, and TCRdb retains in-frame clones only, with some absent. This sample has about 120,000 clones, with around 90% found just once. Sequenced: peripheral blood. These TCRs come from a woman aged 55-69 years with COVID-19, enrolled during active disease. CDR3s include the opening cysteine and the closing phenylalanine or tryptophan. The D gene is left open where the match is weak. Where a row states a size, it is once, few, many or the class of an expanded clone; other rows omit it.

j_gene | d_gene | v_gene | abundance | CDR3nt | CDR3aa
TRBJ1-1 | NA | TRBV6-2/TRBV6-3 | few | TGTGCCAGCAGTTTTTCCGTCGTCACTGAAGCTTTCTTT | CASSFSVVTEAFF
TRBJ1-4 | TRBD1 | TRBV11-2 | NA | TGTGCCAGCAGCTATTCAGGGGGAAGTGAAAAACTGTTTTTT | CASSYSGGSEKLFF
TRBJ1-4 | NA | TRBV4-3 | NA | TGCGCCAGCAGCAAAACGGGACACCTTGAAAAACTGTTTTTT | CASSKTGHLEKLFF
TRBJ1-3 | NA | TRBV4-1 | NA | TGCGCCAGCAGCCAAGATCCGCCCAGGGCTACTGGAAACACCATATATTTT | CASSQDPPRATGNTIYF
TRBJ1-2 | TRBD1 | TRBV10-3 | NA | TGTGCCATCAGTGTAACAGGGGGGATTAACTATGGCTACACCTTC | CAISVTGGINYGYTF
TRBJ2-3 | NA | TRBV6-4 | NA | TGTGCCAGTTCGACCGAGGCAGATGGTACGCAGTATTTT | CASSTEADGTQYF
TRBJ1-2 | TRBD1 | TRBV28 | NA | TGTGCCAGCAGTCTGTTTTCGAACAGGGGGATGCACTATGGCTACACCTTC | CASSLFSNRGMHYGYTF
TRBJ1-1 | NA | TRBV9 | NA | TGTGCCAGCAGCGTATTAGAGGCAGTCAACACTGAAGCTTTTTTT | CASSVLEAVNTEAFF
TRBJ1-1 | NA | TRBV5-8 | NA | TGTGCCAGCAGCGGGCGCCACTCAGCCTTCGCTGAAGCTTTCTTT | CASSGRHSAFAEAFF
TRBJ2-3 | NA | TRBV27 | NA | TGTGCCAGCAGTTCGGGGTCTAGCACAGATACGCAGTATTTT | CASSSGSSTDTQYF
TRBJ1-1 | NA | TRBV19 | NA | TGTGCCAGTAGTATAGGGCAGGGGAGAGTTTCTTCGCGCGCTTTCTTT | CASSIGQGRVSSRAFF
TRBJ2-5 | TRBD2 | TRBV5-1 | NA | TGCGCCAGCAGCTTAGACACGGGAGGGGAGACCCAGTACTTC | CASSLDTGGETQYF
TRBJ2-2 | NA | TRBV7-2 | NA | TGTGCCAGCAGCAAACAGGGCCCCCTAAACACCGGGGAGCTGTTTTTT | CASSKQGPLNTGELFF
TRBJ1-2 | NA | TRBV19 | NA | TGTGCCAGTAGTATAGAAGGAGCCAGAAACTATGGCTACACCTTC | CASSIEGARNYGYTF
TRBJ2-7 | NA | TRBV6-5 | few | TGTGCCAGCAGTTACACCCCAAGTGGGCTCAACGAGCAGTACTTC | CASSYTPSGLNEQYF
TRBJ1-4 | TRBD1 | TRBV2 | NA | TGTGCCAGCAGGGGCGGGACAGGGGCACGGGGTGAAAAACTGTTTTTT | CASRGGTGARGEKLFF
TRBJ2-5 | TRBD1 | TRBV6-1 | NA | TGTGCCAGCAGTGACCATGGACAGGGCCAAGAGACCCAGTACTTC | CASSDHGQGQETQYF
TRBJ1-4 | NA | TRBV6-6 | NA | TGTGCCAGCAGCCCTCTCCTTCGTGAAAAACTGTTTTTT | CASSPLLREKLFF
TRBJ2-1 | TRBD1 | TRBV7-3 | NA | TGTGCCAGCAGCTTAAGAGGGACAGGATTATACAATGAGCAGTTCTTC | CASSLRGTGLYNEQFF
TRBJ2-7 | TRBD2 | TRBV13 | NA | TGTGCCAGCAGCTTGGGACTAGTGGACTACGAGCAGTACTTC | CASSLGLVDYEQYF
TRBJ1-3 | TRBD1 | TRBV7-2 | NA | TGTGCCAGCCGGACAGGTTTAACCGATTCTGGAAACACCATATATTTT | CASRTGLTDSGNTIYF
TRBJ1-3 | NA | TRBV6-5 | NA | TGTGCCAGCAGTTTAGCAGGAAACACCATATATTTT | CASSLAGNTIYF
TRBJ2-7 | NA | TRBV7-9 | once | TGTGCCAGCAGCTCCCCGACAGGGAGGTTAGTTTACGAGCAGTACTTC | CASSSPTGRLVYEQYF
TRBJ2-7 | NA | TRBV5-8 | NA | TGTGCCAGCAGAACCCGACAGTCCTACGAGCAGTACTTC | CASRTRQSYEQYF
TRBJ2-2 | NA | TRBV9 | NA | TGTGCCAGCAGCGCAGGGTTAACCGGGGAGCTGTTTTTT | CASSAGLTGELFF
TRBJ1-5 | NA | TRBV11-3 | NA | TGTGCCCCTGTTACATACGCGGGGTGGATTCCTTGGGGATCGGTTCAGCCCCAGCATTTT | CAPVTYAGWIPWGSVQPQHF
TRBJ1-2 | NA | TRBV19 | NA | TGTGCCAGTAGTATAGGAGGCAGCGGCTACACCTTC | CASSIGGSGYTF
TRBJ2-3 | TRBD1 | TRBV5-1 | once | TGCGCCAGCACGACGCCAGGGGGTTGGGCAGATACGCAGTATTTT | CASTTPGGWADTQYF
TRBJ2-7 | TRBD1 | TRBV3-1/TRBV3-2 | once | TGTGCCAGCACCCACAGGGGTCGATACTACGAGCAGTACTTC | CASTHRGRYYEQYF